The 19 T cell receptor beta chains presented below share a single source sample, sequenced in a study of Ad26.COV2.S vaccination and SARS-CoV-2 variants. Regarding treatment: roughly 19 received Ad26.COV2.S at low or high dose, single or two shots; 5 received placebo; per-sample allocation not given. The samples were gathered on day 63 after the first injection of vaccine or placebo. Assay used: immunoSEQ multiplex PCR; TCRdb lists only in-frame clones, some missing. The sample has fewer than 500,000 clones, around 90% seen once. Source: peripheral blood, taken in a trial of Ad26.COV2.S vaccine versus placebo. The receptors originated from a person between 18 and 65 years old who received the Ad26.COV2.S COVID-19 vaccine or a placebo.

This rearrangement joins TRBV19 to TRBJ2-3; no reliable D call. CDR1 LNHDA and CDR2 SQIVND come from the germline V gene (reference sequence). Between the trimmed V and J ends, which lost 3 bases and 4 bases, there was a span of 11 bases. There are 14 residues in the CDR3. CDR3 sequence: CASSITREADTQYF. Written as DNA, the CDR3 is TGTGCCAGTAGTATCACCAGAGAGGCAGATACGCAGTATTTT.

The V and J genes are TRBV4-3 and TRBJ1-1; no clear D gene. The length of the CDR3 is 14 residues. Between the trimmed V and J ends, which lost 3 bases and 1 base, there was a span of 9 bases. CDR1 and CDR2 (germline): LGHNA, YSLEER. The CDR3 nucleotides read TGCGCCAGCAGCCAGGTCCTTTGGAACACTGAAGCTTTCTTT. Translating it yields CASSQVLWNTEAFF.

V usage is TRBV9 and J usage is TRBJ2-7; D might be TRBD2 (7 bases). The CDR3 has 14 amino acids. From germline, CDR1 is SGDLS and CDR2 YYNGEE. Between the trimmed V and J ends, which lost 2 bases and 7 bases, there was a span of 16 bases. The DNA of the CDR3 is TGTGCCAGCAGCGTGGGCGGGGGCCCCTTGGAGCAGTACTTC. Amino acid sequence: CASSVGGGPLEQYF.

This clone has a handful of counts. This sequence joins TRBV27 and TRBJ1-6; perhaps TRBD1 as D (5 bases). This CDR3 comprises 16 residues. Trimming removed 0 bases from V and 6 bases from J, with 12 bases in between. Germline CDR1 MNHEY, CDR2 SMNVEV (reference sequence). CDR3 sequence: CASSLSAQGLNSPLHF. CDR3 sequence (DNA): TGTGCCAGCAGTTTATCAGCGCAGGGACTTAATTCACCCCTCCACTTT.

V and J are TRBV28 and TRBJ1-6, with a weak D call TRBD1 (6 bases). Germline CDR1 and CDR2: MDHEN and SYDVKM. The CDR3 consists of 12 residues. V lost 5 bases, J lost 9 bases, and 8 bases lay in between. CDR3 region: CASSRGISPLHF. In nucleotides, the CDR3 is TGTGCCAGCAGTAGGGGGATTTCACCCCTCCACTTT.

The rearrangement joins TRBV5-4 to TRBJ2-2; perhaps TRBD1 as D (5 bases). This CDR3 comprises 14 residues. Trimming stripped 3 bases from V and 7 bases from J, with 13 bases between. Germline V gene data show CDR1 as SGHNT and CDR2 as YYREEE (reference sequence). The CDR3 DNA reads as TGTGCCAGCAGCTCGATACAGGTGGGCGGGGAGCTGTTTTTT. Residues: CASSSIQVGGELFF.

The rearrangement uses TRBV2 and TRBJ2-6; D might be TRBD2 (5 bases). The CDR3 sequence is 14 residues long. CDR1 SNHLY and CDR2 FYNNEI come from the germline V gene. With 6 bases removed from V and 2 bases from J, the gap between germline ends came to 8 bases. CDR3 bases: TGTGCCAGCAGGATAGCGACTGGGGCCAACGTCCTGACTTTC. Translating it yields CASRIATGANVLTF.

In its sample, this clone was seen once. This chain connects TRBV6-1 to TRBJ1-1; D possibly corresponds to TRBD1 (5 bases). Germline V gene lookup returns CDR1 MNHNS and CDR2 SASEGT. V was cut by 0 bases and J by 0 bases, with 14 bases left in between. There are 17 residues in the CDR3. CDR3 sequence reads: CASSEAPTGFMNTEAFF. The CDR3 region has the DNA TGTGCCAGCAGTGAAGCTCCCACAGGTTTCATGAACACTGAAGCTTTCTTT.

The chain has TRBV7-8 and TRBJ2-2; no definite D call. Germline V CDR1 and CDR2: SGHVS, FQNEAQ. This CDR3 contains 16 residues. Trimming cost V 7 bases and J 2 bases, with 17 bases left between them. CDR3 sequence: CASKKRVIANTGELFF. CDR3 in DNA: TGTGCCAGCAAAAAACGTGTGATCGCCAACACCGGGGAGCTGTTTTTT.

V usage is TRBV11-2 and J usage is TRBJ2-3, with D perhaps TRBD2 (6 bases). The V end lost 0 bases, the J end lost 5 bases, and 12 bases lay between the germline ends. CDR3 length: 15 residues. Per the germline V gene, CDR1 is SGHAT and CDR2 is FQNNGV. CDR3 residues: CASSLEGLRGDTQYF. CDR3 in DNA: TGTGCCAGCAGCTTAGAGGGACTCCGCGGAGATACGCAGTATTTT.

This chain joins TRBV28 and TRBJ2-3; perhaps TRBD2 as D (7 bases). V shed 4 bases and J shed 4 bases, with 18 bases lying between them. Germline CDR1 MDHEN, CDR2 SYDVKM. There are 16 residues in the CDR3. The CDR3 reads CASSSRGPISPDTQYF. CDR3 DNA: TGTGCCAGCAGTTCGCGGGGGCCAATTTCCCCAGATACGCAGTATTTT. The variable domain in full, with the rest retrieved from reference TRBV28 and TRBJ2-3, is DVKVTQSSRYLVKRTGEKVFLECVQDMDHENMFWYRQDPGLGLRLIYFSYDVKMKEKGDIPEGYSVSREKKERFSLILESASTNQTSMYLCASSSRGPISPDTQYFGPGTRLTVL.

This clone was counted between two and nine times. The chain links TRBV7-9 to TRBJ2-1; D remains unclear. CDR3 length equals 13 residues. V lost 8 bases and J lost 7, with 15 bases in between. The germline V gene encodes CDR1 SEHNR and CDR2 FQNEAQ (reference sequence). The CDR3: CASLGQPENEQFF. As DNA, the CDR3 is TGTGCCAGCCTTGGGCAGCCTGAGAATGAGCAGTTCTTC.

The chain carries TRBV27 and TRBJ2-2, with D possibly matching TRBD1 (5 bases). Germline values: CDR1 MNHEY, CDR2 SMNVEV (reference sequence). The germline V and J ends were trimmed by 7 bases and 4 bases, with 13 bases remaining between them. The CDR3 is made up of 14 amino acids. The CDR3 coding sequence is TGTGCCAGCAAACTACAGGTCCTCACCGGGGAGCTGTTTTTT. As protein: CASKLQVLTGELFF.

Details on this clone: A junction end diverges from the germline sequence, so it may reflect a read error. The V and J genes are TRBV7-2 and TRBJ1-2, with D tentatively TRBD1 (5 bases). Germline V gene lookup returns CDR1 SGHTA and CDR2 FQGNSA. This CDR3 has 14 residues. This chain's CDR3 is CASSLARQIEGYTF. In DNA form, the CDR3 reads TGTGCCAGCAGCCTAGCCAGACAGATAGAAGGCTACACCTTC.

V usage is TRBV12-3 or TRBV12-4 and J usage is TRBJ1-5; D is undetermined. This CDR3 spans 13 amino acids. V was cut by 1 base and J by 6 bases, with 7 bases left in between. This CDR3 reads CASSLGSSQPQHF. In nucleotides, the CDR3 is TGTGCCAGCAGTTTAGGGTCAAGTCAGCCCCAGCATTTT.

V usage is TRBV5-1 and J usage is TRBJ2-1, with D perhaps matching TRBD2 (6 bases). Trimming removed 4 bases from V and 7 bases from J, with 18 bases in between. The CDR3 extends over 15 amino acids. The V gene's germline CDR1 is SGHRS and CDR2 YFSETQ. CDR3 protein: CASSPNAGMRNEQFF. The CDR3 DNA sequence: TGCGCCAGCAGCCCCAACGCGGGGATGAGGAATGAGCAGTTCTTC.

Here the CDR3 reads CASRPIGRESSYNSPLHF. The DNA of the CDR3 is TGTGCCAGCAGGCCAATCGGACGGGAGAGCTCCTATAATTCACCCCTCCACTTT. The J gene is TRBJ1-6, the V gene TRBV11-2; D unresolved. Looked up from germline, CDR1 is SGHAT and CDR2 is FQNNGV. Trimming took 6 bases from V and 0 from J, leaving 18 bases between them. This CDR3 has 18 residues.

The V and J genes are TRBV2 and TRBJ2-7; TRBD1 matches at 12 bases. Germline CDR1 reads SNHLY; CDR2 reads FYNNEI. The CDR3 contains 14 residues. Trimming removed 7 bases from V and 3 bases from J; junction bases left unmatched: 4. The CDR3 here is CASIGTGGHYEQYF. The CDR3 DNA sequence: TGTGCCAGCATCGGGACAGGGGGCCACTACGAGCAGTACTTC.

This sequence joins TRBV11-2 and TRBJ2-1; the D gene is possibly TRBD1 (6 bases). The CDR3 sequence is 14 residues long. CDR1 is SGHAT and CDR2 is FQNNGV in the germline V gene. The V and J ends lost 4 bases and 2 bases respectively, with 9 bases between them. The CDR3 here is CASSSGQPYNEQFF. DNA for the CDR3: TGTGCCAGCAGCTCCGGACAGCCCTACAATGAGCAGTTCTTC.